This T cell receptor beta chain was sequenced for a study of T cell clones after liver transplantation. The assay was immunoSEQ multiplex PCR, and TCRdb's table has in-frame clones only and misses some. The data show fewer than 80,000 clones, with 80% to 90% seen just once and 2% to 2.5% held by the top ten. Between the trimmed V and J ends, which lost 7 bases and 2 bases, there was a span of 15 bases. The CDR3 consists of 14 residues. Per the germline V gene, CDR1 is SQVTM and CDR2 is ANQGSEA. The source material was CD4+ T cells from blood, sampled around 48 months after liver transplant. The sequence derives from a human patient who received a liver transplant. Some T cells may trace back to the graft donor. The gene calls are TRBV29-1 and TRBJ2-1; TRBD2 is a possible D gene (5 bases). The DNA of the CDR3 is TGCAGCGCCCCTAAGGAGGCGACCTACAATGAGCAGTTCTTC. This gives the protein CSAPKEATYNEQFF.